This entry concerns a single TCR beta chain. Naive CD8 cells comprised CD45RO-negative, CCR7-positively selected cells, excluding terminally differentiated effector memory CD45RA+ cells. The sample comes from a study of shared clonotypes between healthy human individuals. At the level of the study: CD4 naive and memory got three plates each, CD8 naive two, CD8 memory one.

The input for sorted-subset replicate PCRs was about 200 ng DNA, 25,000 to 35,000 T cell genomes. Method: immunoSEQ multiplex PCR; TCRdb's copy keeps in-frame clones and lacks some. This table holds about 2.1 million clones, about 93% found once. CDR1 SQVTM and CDR2 ANQGSEA come from the germline V gene. This CDR3 comprises 11 residues. The germline V and J ends were trimmed by 5 bases and 6 bases, with 10 bases remaining between them. The specimen sequenced was naive CD8+ T cells from PBMCs. The sequence came from a man younger than 30 in good health. Some clones in this sample may be carry-over from other donors' samples. This chain links TRBV29-1 with TRBJ1-2; no definite D call. The DNA for the CDR3 is TGCAGCGTTCGCCACGCGGATGGCTACACCTTC. As protein: CSVRHADGYTF.